The 7 T cell receptor beta chains below were found in one sample sequenced in a study of spatial heterogeneity in lung cancer. TCRdb reanalysed the 5' RACE reads using MiXCR and keeps one entry per CDR3 protein. Altogether about 13,000 distinct CDR3 sequences are present, less than 4.5% being singletons, with the ten largest covering 45%. This sample's time point: sample taken at primary tumor resection. The sequenced sample was PBMCs, obtained at surgery. The source of these receptors is a male donor with early-stage non-small cell lung cancer.

In the case of this clonotype: Since no conserved phenylalanine or tryptophan closes the CDR3, a read error is the likely cause. The V and J genes are TRBV5-4 and TRBJ2-7, with 7 positions matching TRBD2. After removal of 3 bases from V and 0 bases from J, the junction contained 6 bases not matched to a gene. The CDR3 runs 15 residues. CDR1 and CDR2 from the germline V gene are SGHNT and YYREEE (reference sequence). The CDR3 DNA reads TGTGCCAGCAGCTCCGGGAGGCCCCCCTCCTACGAGCAGTACCTC. Translated, it gives CASSSGRPPSYEQYL.

This clonotype has at least ten counts. This chain joins TRBV28 and TRBJ2-5; either TRBD1 or TRBD2 may supply D (7 bases each). CDR1 and CDR2 from the germline V gene are MDHEN and SYDVKM. Between the trimmed V and J ends, which lost 2 bases and 3 bases, there was a span of 19 bases. The CDR3 has 17 amino acids. CDR3 nucleotides: TGTGCCAGCAGTTTACTGCTCGACAGGGAGGGTAAAGAGACCCAGTACTTC. Translated, it gives CASSLLLDREGKETQYF.

Only a few counts were recorded for this clonotype. This chain connects TRBV7-9 to TRBJ1-3; D perhaps matches TRBD1 (5 bases). The CDR3 totals 18 residues. Germline V gene sequence: CDR1 SEHNR, CDR2 FQNEAQ (reference sequence). V lost 1 base, J lost 4 bases, and 20 bases lay in between. The chain's CDR3 is CASSLGLNPRERGNTIYF. The CDR3 DNA follows: TGTGCCAGCAGCTTAGGTCTAAACCCCAGGGAGAGAGGAAACACCATATATTTT.

This clonotype was seen a handful of times. This chain links TRBV5-1 with TRBJ2-7; possibly TRBD1 for D (7 bases). Germline assignment: CDR1 SGHRS and CDR2 YFSETQ. V was trimmed by 4 bases and J by 0 bases, leaving 17 bases between them. The CDR3 runs to 16 residues. Written as DNA, the CDR3 is TGCGCCAGCAGCCTAGGCCACAGGGGAGGCTCCTACGAGCAGTACTTC. Translated: CASSLGHRGGSYEQYF.

This clonotype was counted at least ten times. The rearrangement joins TRBV21-1 to TRBJ2-1. TRBV21-1 is noted as a pseudogene. CDR3 length: 11 residues. The CDR3 DNA sequence: TGTGCCAGCAGCAGGCGTAATGAGCAGTTCTTC. Protein sequence: CASSRRNEQFF.

This clonotype was counted many times. The V and J genes are TRBV27 and TRBJ1-2; tentatively, D is TRBD1 (5 bases). Trimming stripped 6 bases from V and 7 bases from J, with 21 bases between. The CDR3 spans 15 residues. CDR1 is MNHEY and CDR2 is SMNVEV in the germline V gene (reference sequence). Written as DNA, the CDR3 is TGTGCCAGCAGACCCGTGGACACTCCGGGGAGTGGCTACACCTTC. This translates into CASRPVDTPGSGYTF.

This clonotype has at least ten counts. This chain uses TRBV24-1 with TRBJ2-7; no clear D gene. Between the trimmed V and J ends, which lost 4 bases and 3 bases, there was a span of 12 bases. Germline V CDR1 and CDR2: KGHDR, SFDVKD. The length of the CDR3 is 14 residues. CDR3 coding DNA: TGTGCCACCAGTGACCCGAGGTTGGGCTACGAGCAGTACTTC. Amino acid sequence: CATSDPRLGYEQYF.